This T cell receptor beta chain was recorded in a study of blood T cell repertoires in COVID-19. Study-level background: Italy, Spain and the United States were the sources of the convalescent and acute COVID-19 samples.

Trimming stripped 0 bases from V and 4 bases from J, with 11 bases between. Per germline, CDR1 LGHNT and CDR2 FRNRAP. This CDR3 has 15 amino acids. Only in-frame clones appear in the TCRdb table, and some are missing; sequencing was by immunoSEQ multiplex PCR. The data show 200,000 or so clones, around four fifths seen once. While infection was still active, Seattle patients were enrolled and then followed longitudinally. Sequencing was performed on peripheral blood. The chain uses TRBV12-5 and TRBJ2-3; TRBD1 might be the D (5 bases). This TCR was recovered from a man aged 60-69 years with COVID-19, enrolled during active disease. The CDR3 protein is CASGLVLSGPDTQYF. The CDR3, as DNA: TGTGCTAGTGGTTTGGTACTCTCAGGGCCAGATACGCAGTATTTT.